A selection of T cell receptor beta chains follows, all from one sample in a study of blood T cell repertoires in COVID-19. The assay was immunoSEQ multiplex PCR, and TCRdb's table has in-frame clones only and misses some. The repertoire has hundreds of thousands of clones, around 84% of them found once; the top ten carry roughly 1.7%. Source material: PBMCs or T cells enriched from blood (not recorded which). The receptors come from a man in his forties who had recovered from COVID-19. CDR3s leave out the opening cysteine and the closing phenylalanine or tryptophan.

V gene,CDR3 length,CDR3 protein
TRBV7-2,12,ASSPTGGGQPQH
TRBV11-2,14,ASSLGDSGTVYGYT
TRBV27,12,ASSMNPGGQPQH
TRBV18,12,ASSPGTGTNEQY
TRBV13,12,ASSLGQSSYEQY
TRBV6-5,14,ASSYFRDRGTDTQY
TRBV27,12,ASSLGQGRSGYT
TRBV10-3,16,AISEFGGPSSGANVLT
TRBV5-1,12,ASSFTTNFNEQF
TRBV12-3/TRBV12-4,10,ASSWSEDTQY
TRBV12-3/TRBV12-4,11,ASSIQGTQPQH
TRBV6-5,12,ASRLTGGLDTQY
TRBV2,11,ASVRTSQETQY
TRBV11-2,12,ASSLTRSGNTIY
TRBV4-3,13,ASSQEPDTATEAF
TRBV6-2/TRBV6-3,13,ASSYFGTGLGIQY
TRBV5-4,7,ASSSTGT
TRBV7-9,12,ASSFGTGPYEQY
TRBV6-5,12,ASSYGGTHTEAF
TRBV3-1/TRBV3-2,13,ASSQDVGLGYGYT
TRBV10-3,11,ASSGTANNEQF
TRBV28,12,ASTALGARTEAF
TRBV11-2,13,ASSLFRAENTEAF
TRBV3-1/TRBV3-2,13,ASSQVGEFTDTQY
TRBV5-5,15,ASSLEGSGGPYNEQF
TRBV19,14,ASRAWGGGPLETQY
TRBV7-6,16,ASSLSETDASTNEKLF
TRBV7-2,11,ASSLGARDTYT
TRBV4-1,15,ASSQDGPLRQGEKLF
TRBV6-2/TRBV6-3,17,ASSYSSYGSGGLWDTQY
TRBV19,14,ASSIGWTGGADTQY
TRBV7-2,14,ASSRPGQGIGNEAF
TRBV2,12,ASSSGQGENGYT
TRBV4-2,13,ASSQVGGGGETQY
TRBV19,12,ASSTELGNQPQH
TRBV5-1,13,ASSRTSGGAGEQF
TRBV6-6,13,ASSGTGEEDEKLF
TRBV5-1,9,ASSGSGEQF
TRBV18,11,ASSILGQGNQF
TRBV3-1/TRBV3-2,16,ASSQEFPWGQVSYEQY
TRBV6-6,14,ASSPPGQGLTGELF